Shown below are 32 T cell receptor beta chains from a single sample sequenced in a study of regulatory T cells in long-lasting Graves disease. Investigators prepared the TCR beta libraries by applying iRepertoire HTBI primers and Arm-PCR of CDR3 regions. Each CDR3 protein gets one entry after TCRdb re-called the multiplex PCR reads with MiXCR. The table includes over 400,000 distinct CDR3 sequences, about 14% detected once. As to time point: newly diagnosed GD, antithyroid drugs for less than 3 months. The TCR library used RNA extracted from PBMCs. The same sample was also used in a study of T cells in Graves' hyperthyroidism and ophthalmopathy.

This sample comprised peripheral blood mononuclear cells (PBMCs), obtained at new diagnosis, from a patient treated with antithyroid drugs. The receptor set was obtained from a woman in her forties or fifties with Graves disease.

At least ten counts were recorded for this clonotype. This chain joins TRBV7-9 and TRBJ2-7; D possibly corresponds to TRBD2 (6 bases). CDR3 length: 16 amino acids. Germline CDR1 is SEHNR and CDR2 is FQNEAQ (reference sequence). V was pared by 2 bases and J by 2 bases, with 16 bases between. The CDR3 protein is CASSLTPIGGAYEQYF. CDR3 bases: TGTGCCAGCAGCTTAACCCCAATAGGAGGGGCCTACGAGCAGTACTTC.

This clonotype occurred many times. The genes are TRBV6-1 and TRBJ1-1; no clear D. Germline V gene lookup returns CDR1 MNHNS and CDR2 SASEGT. V was trimmed by 1 base and J by 6 bases, leaving 18 bases between them. The CDR3 covers 16 residues. The CDR3: CASSEDVGFPGAEAFF. The CDR3 region has the DNA TGTGCCAGCAGTGAAGATGTAGGCTTCCCCGGCGCTGAAGCTTTCTTT.

V is TRBV3-1 and J is TRBJ2-3, with TRBD2 as a possible D gene (5 bases). Germline CDR1 LGHDT, CDR2 YNNKEL (reference sequence). V was clipped by 0 bases and J by 0 bases, with 7 bases between them. This CDR3 has 15 amino acids. The chain's CDR3 is CASSQEASSTDTQYF. Written as DNA, the CDR3 is TGTGCCAGCAGCCAAGAAGCTAGCAGCACAGATACGCAGTATTTT.

The sample holds a few counts of this clonotype. A much larger clone lies one base from this, so it may be a read error. The V gene is TRBV6-2 or TRBV6-3, the J gene TRBJ2-7; D remains ambiguous. V shed 0 bases and J shed 3 bases, with 9 bases lying between them. Germline V CDR1 and CDR2: MNHEY, SVGEGT. The CDR3 consists of 14 residues. DNA of the CDR3: TGTGCCAGCAGTTACTCGAAACAGAACTACGAGCAGTACTTC. Its translation: CASSYSKQNYEQYF.

This clonotype was seen repeatedly, ten times or more. The chain recombines TRBV7-9 with TRBJ2-7, with a weak D call TRBD1 (5 bases). V lost 1 base and J 2 bases, leaving 12 bases between the germline ends. There are 15 residues in the CDR3. Germline CDR1 is SEHNR and CDR2 is FQNEAQ (reference sequence). The chain's CDR3 is CASSLGTNLPYEQYF. CDR3 DNA sequence: TGTGCCAGCAGCTTAGGGACAAATCTTCCCTACGAGCAGTACTTC.

This clonotype was seen a handful of times. The rearrangement links TRBV5-1 to TRBJ1-5, with TRBD1 as a possible D gene (6 bases). The V end lost 4 bases, the J end lost 0 bases, and 11 bases lay between the germline ends. Germline values: CDR1 SGHRS, CDR2 YFSETQ. CDR3 size: 15 residues. CDR3 residues: CASSPGDLSNQPQHF. DNA for the CDR3: TGCGCCAGCAGCCCAGGGGACCTTAGCAATCAGCCCCAGCATTTT.

The table lists this clonotype with a few counts. This chain connects TRBV11-2 to TRBJ1-6; 7 bases match TRBD1. The CDR3 is made up of 15 amino acids. The V gene end was trimmed by 4 bases and the J gene end by 8 bases; junction bases not matched to a gene: 8. Germline V lookup: CDR1 SGHAT, CDR2 FQNNGV. CDR3 protein: CASSYTGTDYSPLHF. CDR3 coding DNA: TGTGCCAGCAGCTATACCGGGACAGATTATTCACCCCTCCACTTT.

In its sample, this clonotype was seen many times. The chain links TRBV20-1 to TRBJ2-5; 10 nucleotides line up with TRBD2. This CDR3 has 15 residues. V shed 0 bases and J 5 bases; nucleotides not matched to a gene: 6. Germline V gene lookup returns CDR1 DFQATT and CDR2 SNEGSKA (reference sequence). The CDR3 DNA is TGCAGTGCTAGAGATGCTAGCGGGAGTGGGGAGACCCAGTACTTC. Translating it yields CSARDASGSGETQYF.

About this clonotype: A clone one base away is much larger, so this may be a read error. J is TRBJ1-5 and V is TRBV2; no reliable D call. Germline V gene data show CDR1 as SNHLY and CDR2 as FYNNEI. Trimming took 7 bases from V and 1 from J, leaving 11 bases between them. This CDR3 region has 14 residues. Here the CDR3 reads CASTKDTSNQPQHF. For the CDR3, the DNA is TGTGCCAGCACCAAAGACACCAGCAATCAGCCCCAGCATTTT.

The rearrangement links TRBV5-1 to TRBJ2-1; no reliable D call. The germline gives CDR1 SGHRS, CDR2 YFSETQ. V lost 3 bases to trimming and J lost 2 bases, with 9 bases between them. CDR3 length equals 14 residues. CDR3 sequence: CASSWTGTYNEQFF. The CDR3 DNA sequence: TGCGCCAGCAGCTGGACGGGTACCTACAATGAGCAGTTCTTC.

The CDR3 region is CASGYRVSEQFF. In nucleotides, the CDR3 is TGTGCCAGCGGCTACCGGGTCTCGGAGCAGTTCTTC. The rearrangement joins TRBV27 to TRBJ2-1; no reliable D call. Per germline, CDR1 MNHEY and CDR2 SMNVEV (reference sequence). V shed 8 bases and J shed 10 bases, with 15 bases lying between them. There are 12 residues in the CDR3.

This clonotype was seen ten or more times. The chain links TRBV7-3 to TRBJ2-1; D is possibly TRBD2 (6 bases). V gave up 3 bases and J gave up 6 bases, with 15 bases separating them. Germline CDR1 reads SGHTA; CDR2 reads FQGTGA. This CDR3 is built from 15 residues. The CDR3 is CASSLWGEEGNEQFF. The CDR3 DNA reads as TGTGCCAGCAGCTTGTGGGGGGAGGAGGGCAATGAGCAGTTCTTC.

This clonotype came up a few times. V usage is TRBV29-1 and J usage is TRBJ2-2; D gene uncertain. Trimming took 4 bases from V and 6 from J, leaving 6 bases between them. CDR1 is SQVTM, CDR2 ANQGSEA, per germline. The CDR3 spans 11 residues. The CDR3: CSVVVSGELFF. DNA for the CDR3: TGCAGCGTTGTAGTTTCCGGGGAGCTGTTTTTT.

This clonotype was detected once. The chain couples TRBV30 to TRBJ1-5; 7 nucleotides agree with TRBD1. The CDR3 is 14 amino acids. Unmatched junction bases numbered 10, after V lost 5 bases and J lost 6 bases. Per the germline V gene, CDR1 is GTSNPN and CDR2 is SVGIG (reference sequence). The CDR3 DNA follows: TGTGCCTGGGGACAGGCCACCCTACTTCAGCCCCAGCATTTT. Residues: CAWGQATLLQPQHF.

The V and J genes are TRBV3-1 and TRBJ2-1; 7 positions agree with TRBD1. Germline CDR1 and CDR2: LGHDT and YNNKEL (reference sequence). V lost 0 bases, J lost 2 bases, and 4 bases stayed unmatched. The CDR3 covers 16 residues. DNA of the CDR3: TGTGCCAGCAGCCAAGAGGACAGGAAAGCCTACAATGAGCAGTTCTTC. Translation: CASSQEDRKAYNEQFF.

The genes are TRBV3-1 and TRBJ1-4, with D possibly being TRBD1 (6 bases). The CDR3 contains 15 residues. The V end was cut by 4 bases, the J end by 5 bases, with 14 bases between. In germline, CDR1 is LGHDT, CDR2 YNNKEL (reference sequence). CDR3 amino acids: CASSRQTGPNEKLFF. In DNA form, the CDR3 reads TGTGCCAGCAGCCGACAAACAGGGCCCAATGAAAAACTGTTTTTT.

The sample holds a few counts of this clonotype. A read error may account for a junction end that differs from germline. The chain couples TRBV7-2 to TRBJ2-7; 7 positions match TRBD1. This CDR3 has 15 amino acids. The V gene's germline CDR1 is SGHTA and CDR2 FQGNSA. In DNA, the CDR3 is TGTGCCAGCCGGAACAGGGGTCCAGACTCCTACGAGCAATACTTC. Protein sequence: CASRNRGPDSYEQYF.

Ten or more counts support this clonotype. The chain recombines TRBV27 with TRBJ2-5; 8 positions match TRBD2. Trimming cost V 5 bases and J 5 bases; bases outside gene matches: 19. From germline, CDR1 is MNHEY and CDR2 SMNVEV (reference sequence). This CDR3 contains 18 residues. The CDR3 bases are TGTGCCAGCAGTATCCTCCCTCAAGGTGCGGGAGGTGGGGAGACCCAGTACTTC. Translated: CASSILPQGAGGGETQYF.

In its sample, this clonotype was seen many times. The J gene is TRBJ1-1, the V gene TRBV5-1, with D uncertain. V was clipped by 5 bases and J by 2 bases, with 13 bases between them. Germline V gene lookup returns CDR1 SGHRS and CDR2 YFSETQ. The CDR3 spans 14 residues. CDR3 region: CASSRLGSNTEAFF. CDR3 nucleotides: TGCGCCAGCAGTCGGCTAGGGTCTAACACTGAAGCTTTCTTT.

This clonotype has a count of ten or more. CDR3 coding DNA: TGTGCCAGCAGTTTACGTGACAGGGGAGATCAGCCCCAGCATTTT. Translation gives CASSLRDRGDQPQHF. The V and J genes are TRBV28 and TRBJ1-5; 8 nucleotides agree with TRBD1. Germline assignment: CDR1 MDHEN and CDR2 SYDVKM. The CDR3 contains 15 residues. V was clipped by 2 bases and J by 5 bases; unmatched bases: 5.

This clonotype appeared many times. V usage is TRBV7-8 and J usage is TRBJ2-3; 10 nucleotides align to TRBD1. CDR1 is SGHVS, CDR2 FQNEAQ, per germline. The CDR3 totals 18 residues. Trimming cost V 0 bases and J 2 bases; bases outside gene matches: 8. The CDR3 sequence is CASSLARGQGGPTDTQYF. Here the CDR3 DNA reads TGTGCCAGCAGCTTAGCTAGAGGACAGGGGGGCCCCACAGATACGCAGTATTTT.

This clonotype was seen many times. This chain uses TRBV7-9 with TRBJ2-5; D is ambiguous. The germline V gene has CDR1 SEHNR and CDR2 FQNEAQ (reference sequence). The length of the CDR3 is 14 residues. The V and J ends lost 0 bases and 10 bases respectively, with 15 bases between them. The DNA of the CDR3 is TGTGCCAGCAGCTTAGCGGAGTCCAATCTCAACCAGTACTTC. Translating it yields CASSLAESNLNQYF.

The chain has TRBV20-1 and TRBJ2-5; D unresolved. The CDR3 extends over 11 amino acids. V dropped 4 bases and J dropped 2 bases, with 5 bases sitting between them. Germline CDR1 and CDR2: DFQATT and SNEGSKA (reference sequence). CDR3 protein: CSANLQETQYF. CDR3 nucleotide sequence: TGCAGTGCTAACCTGCAAGAGACCCAGTACTTC.

The sample holds a few counts of this clonotype. The chain has TRBV5-1 and TRBJ1-4; D uncertain. V lost 0 bases to trimming and J lost 3 bases, with 9 bases between them. CDR3 length: 15 amino acids. Germline V gene sequence: CDR1 SGHRS, CDR2 YFSETQ. CDR3: CASSLDPAANEKLFF. The CDR3 DNA reads as TGCGCCAGCAGCTTGGATCCGGCAGCTAATGAAAAACTGTTTTTT.

This clonotype occurred a few times. This chain uses TRBV6-1 with TRBJ2-2, with 10 bases matching TRBD1. The germline CDR1 and CDR2 sequences are MNHNS and SASEGT. The CDR3 is 16 residues long. Trimming at V came to 6 bases and at J to 5 bases, leaving 9 bases not matched to a gene. CDR3 protein: CASRLTGTGVTGELFF. As DNA, the CDR3 is TGTGCCAGCAGGTTAACCGGGACAGGGGTTACCGGGGAGCTGTTTTTT.

The sample holds a few counts of this clonotype. V gene TRBV6-5 combines with J gene TRBJ2-6; D not certain. CDR3 length equals 16 residues. Germline V lookup: CDR1 MNHEY, CDR2 SVGAGI. With 1 base removed from V and 0 bases from J, the gap between germline ends came to 7 bases. The CDR3 nucleotides are TGTGCCAGCAGTTACTTGGATCTCTCTGGGGCCAACGTCCTGACTTTC. Protein product: CASSYLDLSGANVLTF.

This clonotype was counted only a few times. V and J are TRBV28 and TRBJ2-7; 12 positions agree with TRBD1. Germline trimming cut 3 bases from V and 1 base from J; bases unmatched to any gene: 10. The CDR3 runs 18 residues. CDR1 and CDR2 from the germline V gene are MDHEN and SYDVKM. DNA for the CDR3: TGTGCCAGCAGTTTCTGGGACAGGGGGCTCAGGCCGTCCTACGAGCAGTACTTC. Its translation: CASSFWDRGLRPSYEQYF.

The table lists this clonotype with a few counts. The chain uses TRBV6-1 and TRBJ2-4, with D tentatively TRBD1 or TRBD2 (5 bases each). CDR1 and CDR2 from the germline V gene are MNHNS and SASEGT. Trimming shortened V by 10 bases and J by 8 bases, and 24 bases separated the two germline ends. This CDR3 has 15 amino acids. The CDR3 bases are TGTGCCACTCGAAAGGGGACCCGTGAGAGGGACATTCAGTACTTC. Residues: CATRKGTRERDIQYF.

The rearrangement joins TRBV29-1 to TRBJ2-1; D gene uncertain. This CDR3 region has 12 residues. Trimming stripped 7 bases from V and 4 bases from J, with 11 bases between. Germline V lookup: CDR1 SQVTM, CDR2 ANQGSEA. The CDR3, as DNA: TGCAGCGCCCAGGTGGGGTACAATGAGCAGTTCTTC. Translated: CSAQVGYNEQFF.

Only a few counts were recorded for this clonotype. This chain uses TRBV5-8 with TRBJ2-1; 8 nucleotides agree with TRBD2. This CDR3 is 14 amino acids long. Germline assignment: CDR1 SGHTS and CDR2 YDEGEE. V dropped 5 bases and J dropped 5; count of bases not matched to a gene: 6. The CDR3 spells CASRPAGADNEQFF. CDR3 sequence (DNA): TGTGCCAGCAGACCAGCGGGAGCGGACAATGAGCAGTTCTTC.

About this clonotype itself: A far larger clone is one nucleotide away, so this likely arose from a read error. The chain uses TRBV27 and TRBJ2-3; the match to TRBD2 covers 11 bases. The V segment lost 5 bases and the J segment 0 bases; nucleotides outside the gene matches: 7. The CDR3 spans 17 residues. CDR1 is MNHEY and CDR2 is SMNVEV in the germline V gene (reference sequence). Written as DNA, the CDR3 is TGTGCCAGCAGTGATTTGAGGACTAGCGGGAGCACAGATACGCAGTATTTT. Encoded protein: CASSDLRTSGSTDTQYF.

This sequence joins TRBV2 and TRBJ2-1; 8 positions agree with TRBD2. Per the germline V gene, CDR1 is SNHLY and CDR2 is FYNNEI. The CDR3 covers 15 residues. The trim removed 1 base at V and 4 bases at J, leaving 3 bases unmatched. The CDR3 sequence is CASSEEGLGYNEQFF. The CDR3 nucleotides are TGTGCCAGCAGTGAAGAGGGACTAGGGTACAATGAGCAGTTCTTC. Based on the CDR3 plus reference TRBV2 and TRBJ2-1, the full variable domain is EPEVTQTPSHQVTQMGQEVILRCVPISNHLYFYWYRQILGQKVEFLVSFYNNEISEKSEIFDDQFSVERPDGSNFTLKIRSTKLEDSAMYFCASSEEGLGYNEQFFGPGTRLTVL.